Presented here are 24 T cell receptor beta chains from one specimen sequenced in a study of identical twins. TCRdb reanalysed the 5' RACE reads using MiXCR and keeps one entry per CDR3 protein. The top ten clones hold roughly 4.3% of a sample with under 800,000 distinct CDR3 sequences, 20% to 25% of them seen once. In addition, the sample was reused for a study of T cells expressing NK-cell markers.

Input material: PBMCs. These receptors were collected from a woman under 30 in good health.

This clonotype has ten or more counts. CDR3 in amino acids: CASSFQRVVTGELFF. In DNA form, the CDR3 reads TGTGCCAGCAGCTTTCAGCGGGTGGTTACCGGGGAGCTGTTTTTT. The V and J genes are TRBV7-9 and TRBJ2-2, with D perhaps TRBD2 (6 bases). V lost 3 bases to trimming and J lost 5 bases, with 13 bases between them. Germline loops: CDR1 SEHNR, CDR2 FQNEAQ (reference sequence). This CDR3 is built from 15 residues. Looking up the rest from reference TRBV7-9 and TRBJ2-2 gives the full variable domain: DTGVSQNPRHKITKRGQNVTFRCDPISEHNRLYWYRQTLGQGPEFLTYFQNEAQLEKSRLLSDRFSAERPKGSFSTLEIQRTEQGDSAMYLCASSFQRVVTGELFFGEGSRLTVL.

V is TRBV7-9 and J is TRBJ2-7; TRBD1 aligns across 7 bases. The junction had 4 bases not matched to a gene; V was cut back by 5 bases and J by 3 bases. The CDR3 length is 13 residues. From germline, CDR1 is SEHNR and CDR2 FQNEAQ (reference sequence). CDR3 sequence: CASSATGVYEQYF. The CDR3 DNA follows: TGTGCCAGCAGCGCCACAGGGGTCTACGAGCAGTACTTC. Full variable domain (missing parts from reference TRBV7-9 and TRBJ2-7): DTGVSQNPRHKITKRGQNVTFRCDPISEHNRLYWYRQTLGQGPEFLTYFQNEAQLEKSRLLSDRFSAERPKGSFSTLEIQRTEQGDSAMYLCASSATGVYEQYFGPGTRLTVT.

The sample holds a few counts of this clonotype. The chain has TRBV9 and TRBJ2-3; a possible D gene is TRBD1 (5 bases). The CDR3 is 16 residues long. From germline, CDR1 is SGDLS and CDR2 YYNGEE. V shed 0 bases and J shed 4 bases, with 15 bases lying between them. DNA of the CDR3: TGTGCCAGCAGCGTAGGATGGACACTTAGGCCAGATACGCAGTATTTT. Encoded protein: CASSVGWTLRPDTQYF.

CDR3 sequence (DNA): TGTGCCAGCAGCGAAAGGGGAAGGCAGGGGAGGATACAAGAGACCCAGTACTTC. Its protein product is CASSERGRQGRIQETQYF. The chain is built from TRBV25-1 and TRBJ2-5; D is tentatively TRBD1 or TRBD2 (6 bases each). Trimming removed 6 bases from V and 2 bases from J, with 25 bases in between. Germline values: CDR1 MGHDK, CDR2 SYGVNS. This CDR3 is built from 18 residues.

The chain joins TRBV27 to TRBJ2-7, with 9 positions matching TRBD2. J lost 1 base, V lost 7 bases, and 14 bases had no gene match. The CDR3 is 17 amino acids. CDR1 MNHEY and CDR2 SMNVEV come from the germline V gene (reference sequence). CDR3 nucleotides: TGTGCCAGCACGGCCCCGAGGGGGCGGGAGGGGTCCTACGAGCAGTACTTC. It translates to CASTAPRGREGSYEQYF.

This chain's CDR3 is CASSLQLNPYEQYF. Written as DNA, the CDR3 is TGCGCCAGCAGCTTACAACTTAACCCCTACGAGCAGTACTTC. The rearrangement joins TRBV5-1 to TRBJ2-7, with D unclear. CDR3 length: 14 residues. Trimming took 2 bases from V and 2 from J, leaving 11 bases between them. The germline V gene has CDR1 SGHRS and CDR2 YFSETQ. Looking up the rest from reference TRBV5-1 and TRBJ2-7 gives the full variable domain: KAGVTQTPRYLIKTRGQQVTLSCSPISGHRSVSWYQQTPGQGLQFLFEYFSETQRNKGNFPGRFSGRQFSNSRSEMNVSTLELGDSALYLCASSLQLNPYEQYFGPGTRLTVT.

This clonotype was seen only a few times. The chain combines TRBV19 with TRBJ2-1; weak D call: TRBD2 (5 bases). From germline, CDR1 is LNHDA and CDR2 SQIVND (reference sequence). The CDR3 consists of 12 residues. Trimming pared 8 bases from V and 4 bases from J, leaving 9 bases between. Written as DNA, the CDR3 is TGTGCCAGTGCTCTAGCTTACAATGAGCAGTTCTTC. Amino acids: CASALAYNEQFF.

This clonotype turned up a few times. The chain uses TRBV11-2 and TRBJ2-1; a possible D gene is TRBD1 (5 bases). This CDR3 is 12 amino acids long. Germline CDR1 reads SGHAT; CDR2 reads FQNNGV. V shed 5 bases and J shed 8 bases, with 10 bases lying between them. This chain's CDR3 is CASSQGFDEQFF. The DNA of the CDR3 is TGTGCCAGCAGCCAGGGCTTCGATGAGCAGTTCTTC. The complete variable domain, with remaining parts taken from reference TRBV11-2 and TRBJ2-1, reads EAGVAQSPRYKIIEKRQSVAFWCNPISGHATLYWYQQILGQGPKLLIQFQNNGVVDDSQLPKDRFSAERLKGVDSTLKIQPAKLEDSAVYLCASSQGFDEQFFGPGTRLTVL.

This clonotype turned up a few times. In this CDR3 the conserved last residue, phenylalanine or tryptophan, is missing, so a read error is likely. Because the CDR3's place on the DNA is in doubt, the DNA is left out and the CDR3 is given as listed by TCRdb. The chain recombines TRBV7-9 with TRBJ2-1. Per the germline V gene, CDR1 is SEHNR and CDR2 is FQNEAQ (reference sequence). Termini included, the CDR3 measures 9 amino acids. The CDR3 is CASSLTALG.

This chain joins TRBV29-1 and TRBJ1-1; TRBD1 agrees at 10 bases. CDR1 is SQVTM and CDR2 is ANQGSEA in the germline V gene. The CDR3 has 13 residues. J lost 5 bases, V lost 7 bases, and 7 bases had no gene match. For the CDR3, the DNA is TGCAGCGCACGACAGGGGGCTTGGACTGAAGCTTTCTTT. As protein: CSARQGAWTEAFF.

This clonotype was seen many times. The genes are TRBV12-3 or TRBV12-4 and TRBJ1-6; possibly TRBD1 for D (6 bases). This CDR3 contains 14 residues. V lost 2 bases and J lost 9, with 11 bases in between. CDR3 coding DNA: TGTGCCAGCAGTTTAAGAGACAGGAGTTCACCCCTCCACTTT. It codes for CASSLRDRSSPLHF.

This chain links TRBV20-1 with TRBJ2-7; D remains unclear. The CDR3 extends over 11 amino acids. CDR1 is DFQATT and CDR2 is SNEGSKA in the germline V gene (reference sequence). Deletions cut 6 bases from V and 6 bases from J, with 12 bases between. This chain's CDR3 is CSAPKSGEQYF. CDR3 sequence (DNA): TGCAGTGCCCCTAAGTCGGGCGAGCAGTACTTC.

This chain uses TRBV7-7 with TRBJ2-1; a weak D match, TRBD1 (5 bases). Germline values: CDR1 SSHAT, CDR2 FNYEAQ (reference sequence). CDR3 length: 16 residues. V shed 1 base and J shed 4 bases, with 14 bases lying between them. The CDR3 loop reads CASSLGPGTGYNEQFF. CDR3 in DNA: TGTGCCAGCAGCTTAGGGCCCGGAACAGGATACAATGAGCAGTTCTTC.

This clonotype was recorded at least ten times. The gene calls are TRBV12-3 or TRBV12-4 and TRBJ1-5, with no clear D. The CDR3 is 14 amino acids. Trimming took off 1 base at V and 4 bases at J, with 8 bases between the two ends. CDR3 coding DNA: TGTGCCAGCAGTTTAGGTACCGTAAATCAGCCCCAGCATTTT. Translating it yields CASSLGTVNQPQHF.

This clonotype was picked up many times. The chain links TRBV4-3 to TRBJ2-7; 7 positions agree with TRBD2. Per germline, CDR1 LGHNA and CDR2 YSLEER. This CDR3 contains 15 residues. Trimming removed 0 bases from V and 3 bases from J; junction bases left unmatched: 5. The CDR3 region has the DNA TGCGCCAGCAGCCAAGATCGAGCGGGAAGCTACGAGCAGTACTTC. This sequence encodes CASSQDRAGSYEQYF.

This clonotype was counted between two and nine times. The genes are TRBV5-6 and TRBJ1-5; D ambiguous. V was pared by 2 bases and J by 0 bases, with 12 bases between. The length of the CDR3 is 16 residues. CDR1 and CDR2 from the germline V gene are SGHDT and YYEEEE. The chain's CDR3 is CASSFMTSHSNQPQHF. CDR3 sequence (DNA): TGTGCCAGCAGCTTTATGACAAGCCATAGCAATCAGCCCCAGCATTTT.

The chain combines TRBV12-3 or TRBV12-4 with TRBJ2-3; 9 bases align to TRBD2. The junction had 11 bases not matched to a gene; V was cut back by 8 bases and J by 8 bases. This CDR3 contains 14 residues. Here the CDR3 DNA reads TGTGCCAGCTCCCTTGGGGGACTAGCCAGTACGCAGTATTTT. Encoded protein: CASSLGGLASTQYF.

V gene TRBV5-5 combines with J gene TRBJ2-7, with 8 bases fitting TRBD2. Germline V CDR1 and CDR2: SGHKS, YYEKEE (reference sequence). The CDR3 has 15 amino acids. The V and J ends lost 2 bases and 4 bases, in that order; junction bases with no gene match: 8. CDR3 nucleotides: TGTGCCAGCAGCTTAGGGGGACTAGTTTGGTACGAGCAGTACTTC. It translates to CASSLGGLVWYEQYF.

The chain recombines TRBV12-5 with TRBJ2-7; TRBD2 might be the D (6 bases). V was pared by 7 bases and J by 5 bases, with 12 bases between. The CDR3 loop spans 12 amino acids. CDR1 and CDR2 (germline): LGHNT, FRNRAP. CDR3 protein: CASAPGGDEQYF. CDR3 coding DNA: TGTGCTAGTGCCCCCGGCGGGGACGAGCAGTACTTC.

This clonotype was counted only a few times. J is TRBJ2-4 and V is TRBV7-9; D call uncertain. Germline values: CDR1 SEHNR, CDR2 FQNEAQ (reference sequence). The CDR3 is 14 amino acids. With 3 bases removed from V and 7 bases from J, the gap between germline ends came to 13 bases. The CDR3 region is CASSFGVPSNIQYF. The CDR3 DNA sequence: TGTGCCAGCAGCTTTGGGGTCCCCAGTAACATTCAGTACTTC.

The chain couples TRBV6-5 to TRBJ2-7; D is unresolved. Germline V lookup: CDR1 MNHEY, CDR2 SVGAGI. The CDR3 runs 13 residues. With 2 bases removed from V and 7 bases from J, the gap between germline ends came to 12 bases. CDR3 residues: CASSYLGSPEQYF. CDR3 bases: TGTGCCAGCAGTTACCTGGGCAGTCCAGAGCAGTACTTC.

This clonotype was seen repeatedly, ten times or more. This chain uses TRBV29-1 with TRBJ2-1; D is perhaps TRBD2 (6 bases). The V end was cut by 3 bases, the J end by 7 bases, with 10 bases between. The CDR3 extends over 12 amino acids. The germline gives CDR1 SQVTM, CDR2 ANQGSEA. As DNA, the CDR3 is TGCAGCGTTGAGGAGGGTTCGAATGAGCAGTTCTTC. Translated, it gives CSVEEGSNEQFF.

This clonotype was recorded a few times. The chain couples TRBV5-5 to TRBJ1-6; D is uncertain. Between the trimmed V and J ends, which lost 1 base and 2 bases, there was a span of 16 bases. The CDR3 extends over 18 amino acids. CDR1 is SGHKS and CDR2 is YYEKEE in the germline V gene (reference sequence). CDR3 in amino acids: CASSLLTNPAAYNSPLHF. Here the CDR3 DNA reads TGTGCCAGCAGCTTGTTGACGAATCCAGCCGCCTATAATTCACCCCTCCACTTT.

This clonotype has at least ten counts. This rearrangement joins TRBV6-1 to TRBJ2-6, with D perhaps being TRBD1 or TRBD2 (5 bases each). With 7 bases removed from V and 4 bases from J, the gap between germline ends came to 14 bases. The CDR3 is 15 residues long. Germline CDR1 is MNHNS and CDR2 is SASEGT. The CDR3: CASTRGSGGANVLTF. The CDR3 DNA reads TGTGCCAGCACGAGGGGTAGTGGAGGGGCCAACGTCCTGACTTTC.